What follows is one T cell receptor beta chain and its context. This sample is part of a study of blood T cell repertoires in COVID-19. Clones were sequenced by immunoSEQ multiplex PCR, and TCRdb holds only the in-frame ones, with some missing. In the table there are about 170,000 clones, 80% to 90% of which are singletons. This CDR3 spans 14 amino acids. Germline CDR1 and CDR2: MDHEN and SYDVKM. Trimming removed 6 bases from V and 4 bases from J; junction bases left unmatched: 6. This receptor was obtained from a man aged 40-50 years who had recovered from COVID-19. The chain uses TRBV28 and TRBJ1-2, with 9 bases aligning to TRBD1. Sequencing input: peripheral blood. The CDR3 bases are TGTGCCAGCAGGGGACAGGGACGGATCTATGGCTACACCTTC. Its protein is CASRGQGRIYGYTF.